Sequencing of this T cell receptor beta chain was carried out in a study of OX40 agonist ivuxolimab in advanced cancers. Libraries were prepared by immunoSEQ multiplex PCR; TCRdb keeps only in-frame clonotypes and omits some of them. The sample lists fewer than 25,000 clones; over 60% were seen once. Trimming removed 7 bases at V and 0 bases at J, with 16 bases between. The V gene's germline CDR1 is MNHEY and CDR2 SMNVEV (reference sequence). This CDR3 is 16 amino acids long. The clonotype comes from an adult with an advanced solid tumor such as melanoma, head and neck, liver or kidney cancer. This specimen consisted of CD4+ or CD8+ T cells sorted from blood, obtained in a trial of the OX40 agonist ivuxolimab. J is TRBJ2-1 and V is TRBV27; D is perhaps TRBD2 (7 bases). For the CDR3, the DNA is TGTGCCAGCATCCGGGGAAGGGGGGGCTCCTACAATGAGCAGTTCTTC. Its translation is CASIRGRGGSYNEQFF.